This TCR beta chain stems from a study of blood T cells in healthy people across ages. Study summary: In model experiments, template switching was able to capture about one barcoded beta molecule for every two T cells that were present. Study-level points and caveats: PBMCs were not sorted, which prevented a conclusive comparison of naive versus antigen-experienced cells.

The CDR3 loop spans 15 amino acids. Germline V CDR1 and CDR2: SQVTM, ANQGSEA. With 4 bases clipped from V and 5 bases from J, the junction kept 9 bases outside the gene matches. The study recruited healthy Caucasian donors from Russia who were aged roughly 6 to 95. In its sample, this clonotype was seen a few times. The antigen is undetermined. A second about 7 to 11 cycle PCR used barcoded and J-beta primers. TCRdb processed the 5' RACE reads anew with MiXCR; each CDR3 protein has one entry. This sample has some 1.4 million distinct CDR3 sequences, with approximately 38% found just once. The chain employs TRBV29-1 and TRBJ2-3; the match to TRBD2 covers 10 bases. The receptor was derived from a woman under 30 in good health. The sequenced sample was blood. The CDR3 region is CSVAGLAGVGDTQYF. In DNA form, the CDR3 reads TGCAGCGTTGCAGGTCTAGCGGGAGTAGGAGATACGCAGTATTTT.